Listed below are T cell receptor beta chains from one sample, sequenced in a study of blood T cells in healthy people across ages. One entry per CDR3 protein, called by TCRdb with MiXCR from the 5' RACE reads. The data contain 1.8 million or so distinct CDR3 sequences, more than 35% of them singletons. Sequences were obtained from blood. The receptors come from a human donor in good health. CDR3s include the opening cysteine and the closing phenylalanine or tryptophan. The D gene is left open where the match is weak. A row's size may be missing; if present it is once, few, many or a size class.

clone size: -; J gene: TRBJ2-1; V gene: TRBV4-3; D gene: -; CDR3 protein: CASSQDLTGDLNNEQFF; CDR3 DNA: TGCGCCAGCAGCCAAGATTTAACGGGGGACCTAAACAATGAGCAGTTCTTC
clone size: few; J gene: TRBJ2-7; V gene: TRBV6-1; D gene: -; CDR3 protein: CASSALGQQKYF; CDR3 DNA: TGTGCCAGCAGCGCCCTCGGACAGCAAAAGTACTTC
clone size: -; J gene: TRBJ2-5; V gene: TRBV29-1; D gene: TRBD2; CDR3 protein: CSACCGGSETQYF; CDR3 DNA: TGCAGCGCATGTTGCGGGGGGTCGGAGACCCAGTACTTC
clone size: -; J gene: TRBJ1-2; V gene: TRBV7-2; D gene: -; CDR3 protein: CASNYDTDYGYTF; CDR3 DNA: TGTGCCAGCAACTACGACACAGACTATGGCTACACCTTC
clone size: -; J gene: TRBJ2-7; V gene: TRBV4-1; D gene: -; CDR3 protein: CASSSIGGEQYF; CDR3 DNA: TGCGCCAGCAGCTCTATCGGGGGCGAGCAGTACTTC
clone size: -; J gene: TRBJ1-1; V gene: TRBV5-6; D gene: -; CDR3 protein: CASSRSETPPSTEAFF; CDR3 DNA: TGTGCCAGCAGCCGCTCGGAGACTCCGCCGAGCACTGAAGCTTTCTTT
clone size: -; J gene: TRBJ2-7; V gene: TRBV10-3; D gene: -; CDR3 protein: CAISGAEQGAAYEQYF; CDR3 DNA: TGTGCCATCAGTGGGGCGGAACAGGGAGCCGCCTACGAGCAGTACTTC
clone size: -; J gene: TRBJ1-2; V gene: TRBV28; D gene: -; CDR3 protein: CASSSLAFYGYTF; CDR3 DNA: TGTGCCAGCAGTTCTCTTGCTTTTTATGGCTACACCTTC
clone size: few; J gene: TRBJ1-1; V gene: TRBV14; D gene: -; CDR3 protein: CASTTENTEAFF; CDR3 DNA: TGTGCCAGCACGACAGAGAACACTGAAGCTTTCTTT
clone size: few; J gene: TRBJ1-5; V gene: TRBV10-3; D gene: -; CDR3 protein: CAISEIDSSNQPQHF; CDR3 DNA: TGTGCCATCAGTGAAATAGACTCCTCGAATCAGCCCCAGCATTTT
clone size: few; J gene: TRBJ2-1; V gene: TRBV20-1; D gene: -; CDR3 protein: CSARLYYSNEQFF; CDR3 DNA: TGCAGTGCTAGGTTGTATTATTCCAATGAGCAGTTCTTC
clone size: few; J gene: TRBJ2-5; V gene: TRBV7-2; D gene: TRBD1; CDR3 protein: CASSLRQGVTQYF; CDR3 DNA: TGTGCCAGCAGCTTGCGGCAGGGGGTGACCCAGTACTTC
clone size: -; J gene: TRBJ1-2; V gene: TRBV4-3; D gene: TRBD1; CDR3 protein: CASSQDLDRGRSGYTF; CDR3 DNA: TGCGCCAGCAGCCAAGATTTGGACAGGGGGCGAAGTGGCTACACCTTC
clone size: -; J gene: TRBJ2-7; V gene: TRBV3-1; D gene: TRBD2; CDR3 protein: CASSRAGGRVNEQYF; CDR3 DNA: TGTGCCAGCAGCCGTGCGGGGGGGAGAGTTAACGAGCAGTACTTC
clone size: -; J gene: TRBJ2-5; V gene: TRBV7-9; D gene: TRBD2; CDR3 protein: CASSLLAGGPSEQYF; CDR3 DNA: TGTGCCAGCAGCTTATTAGCGGGGGGACCCTCGGAGCAGTACTTC
clone size: once; J gene: TRBJ2-3; V gene: TRBV20-1; D gene: TRBD2; CDR3 protein: CSARDFQRGDNTDTQYF; CDR3 DNA: TGCAGTGCTAGAGATTTTCAGCGGGGGGATAACACAGATACGCAGTATTTT
clone size: -; J gene: TRBJ2-7; V gene: TRBV7-7; D gene: -; CDR3 protein: CASSLGFNYEQYF; CDR3 DNA: TGTGCTAGCAGCTTAGGTTTCAACTACGAGCAGTACTTC
clone size: few; J gene: TRBJ2-1; V gene: TRBV29-1; D gene: -; CDR3 protein: CSVVPVSYNEQFF; CDR3 DNA: TGCAGCGTTGTCCCAGTCTCCTACAATGAGCAGTTCTTC
clone size: few; J gene: TRBJ1-2; V gene: TRBV7-2; D gene: TRBD1; CDR3 protein: CASSSREGQGSYGYTF; CDR3 DNA: TGTGCCAGCAGCTCGAGAGAGGGACAGGGAAGTTATGGCTACACCTTC
clone size: -; J gene: TRBJ2-4; V gene: TRBV28; D gene: TRBD2; CDR3 protein: CASSLMGGGNIQYF; CDR3 DNA: TGTGCCAGCAGTTTAATGGGGGGGGGAAACATTCAGTACTTC